One and the same sample provided the 19 T cell receptor beta chains below, sequenced in a study of identical twins. TCRdb independently ran MiXCR on the 5' RACE reads; one entry per CDR3 protein. The table shows around 690,000 distinct CDR3 sequences, with about 20% occurring only once. This sample was also put to use in a study of T cells expressing NK-cell markers.

The material sequenced was PBMCs. Source of these receptors: a woman younger than 35 in good health.

This clonotype was seen ten or more times. The J gene is TRBJ2-4, the V gene TRBV20-1; D is perhaps TRBD2 (6 bases). This CDR3 is built from 15 residues. The ends were cut back, 0 bases at V and 0 bases at J, with 9 bases in the middle. The V gene's germline CDR1 is DFQATT and CDR2 SNEGSKA (reference sequence). CDR3 nucleotide sequence: TGCAGTGCTAGAGATGGGGGACTAGCCAAAAACATTCAGTACTTC. It yields the protein CSARDGGLAKNIQYF.

This clonotype was found many times. The chain employs TRBV7-9 and TRBJ1-1, with D perhaps matching TRBD1 (5 bases). Deletions cut 10 bases from V and 4 bases from J, with 16 bases between. The germline V gene encodes CDR1 SEHNR and CDR2 FQNEAQ (reference sequence). CDR3 size: 13 residues. The CDR3 coding sequence is TGTGCCACCTCCGAGGAGAGGGGCACTGAAGCTTTCTTT. Protein sequence: CATSEERGTEAFF.

This clonotype came up a few times. The chain employs TRBV6-5 and TRBJ1-5; D remains unclear. The CDR3 is 14 residues long. Germline CDR1 and CDR2: MNHEY and SVGAGI. The V end was cut by 4 bases, the J end by 2 bases, with 9 bases between. CDR3 DNA: TGTGCCAGCAGTTCCCTGGCTGGCAATCAGCCCCAGCATTTT. This encodes CASSSLAGNQPQHF.

This clonotype was observed a few times. CDR3 loop: CSAPGASGYNEQFF. CDR3 DNA sequence: TGCAGTGCGCCAGGGGCTAGCGGGTATAATGAGCAGTTCTTC. The chain uses TRBV20-1 and TRBJ2-1; the match to TRBD2 covers 8 bases. The CDR3 loop spans 14 amino acids. J lost 7 bases, V lost 6 bases, and 11 bases had no gene match. Germline CDR1 reads DFQATT; CDR2 reads SNEGSKA (reference sequence).

This clonotype was observed a few times. The J gene is TRBJ2-3, the V gene TRBV5-8; either TRBD1 or TRBD2 may supply D (5 bases each). The CDR3 sequence is 16 residues long. Trimming took 3 bases from V and 2 from J, leaving 16 bases between them. CDR1 and CDR2 from the germline V gene are SGHTS and YDEGEE. CDR3 in DNA: TGTGCCAGCAGCTCGAGGGCTAGGGGAGACACAGATACGCAGTATTTT. As protein: CASSSRARGDTDTQYF.

Many counts were recorded for this clonotype. The rearrangement joins TRBV20-1 to TRBJ2-1, with D possibly being TRBD1 or TRBD2 (5 bases each). With 8 bases removed from V and 12 bases from J, the gap between germline ends came to 14 bases. Germline V CDR1 and CDR2: DFQATT, SNEGSKA (reference sequence). The CDR3 covers 10 residues. The CDR3 protein is CSYLHGTQFF. The CDR3 coding sequence is TGCAGTTACCTGCATGGGACGCAGTTCTTC.

The CDR3 here is CASSLEWGWSYGYTF. The CDR3, as DNA: TGTGCCAGCAGCTTAGAGTGGGGATGGAGCTATGGCTACACCTTC. The chain employs TRBV11-2 and TRBJ1-2; D is undetermined. The ends were cut back, 0 bases at V and 4 bases at J, with 12 bases in the middle. The CDR3 runs to 15 residues. The V gene's germline CDR1 is SGHAT and CDR2 FQNNGV.

This clonotype was counted many times. The J gene is TRBJ2-3, the V gene TRBV29-1, with 10 positions matching TRBD1. The CDR3 runs to 17 residues. V was clipped by 7 bases and J by 1 base; unmatched bases: 14. Looked up from germline, CDR1 is SQVTM and CDR2 is ANQGSEA. Here the CDR3 reads CSARGLSGQGRTDTQYF. The CDR3 nucleotides read TGCAGCGCCCGAGGACTTTCGGGACAGGGGCGCACAGATACGCAGTATTTT.

The rearrangement joins TRBV24-1 to TRBJ2-1; 12 bases fit TRBD2. There are 18 residues in the CDR3. CDR1 and CDR2 from the germline V gene are KGHDR and SFDVKD. V lost 6 bases, J lost 6 bases, and 14 bases stayed unmatched. The CDR3 nucleotides are TGTGCCACCAGTAAAGGACTAGCGGGGCAGGCGAGGGTCAATGAGCAGTTCTTC. Amino acids: CATSKGLAGQARVNEQFF.

This clonotype was seen at least ten times. The genes are TRBV10-3 and TRBJ2-1; TRBD2 agrees at 11 bases. Germline V lookup: CDR1 ENHRY, CDR2 SYGVKD. V trimming: 6 bases; J trimming: 5 bases; junction bases outside the gene matches: 3. The CDR3 totals 14 residues. Here the CDR3 DNA reads TGTGCCATCAGAACTAGCGGGGGAGACAATGAGCAGTTCTTC. Its translation: CAIRTSGGDNEQFF.

The V call is TRBV27, the J call TRBJ2-5, with D maybe TRBD2 (6 bases). With 0 bases removed from V and 3 bases from J, the gap between germline ends came to 8 bases. Germline V gene sequence: CDR1 MNHEY, CDR2 SMNVEV (reference sequence). The CDR3 totals 14 residues. The chain's CDR3 is CASSLSTGEETQYF. The CDR3 DNA reads TGTGCCAGCAGTTTATCTACGGGGGAAGAGACCCAGTACTTC.

The chain couples TRBV6-5 to TRBJ2-1, with a tentative D call TRBD2 (5 bases). The CDR3 has 12 residues. V lost 0 bases and J lost 13, with 10 bases in between. Germline CDR1 and CDR2: MNHEY and SVGAGI. CDR3 coding DNA: TGTGCCAGCAGTTACTCGGGAGAGGTTCAGTTCTTC. Its protein product is CASSYSGEVQFF.

The chain couples TRBV29-1 to TRBJ2-5; D uncertain. The CDR3 contains 12 residues. From germline, CDR1 is SQVTM and CDR2 ANQGSEA. V lost 8 bases and J lost 0, with 10 bases in between. The CDR3 region has the DNA TGCAGCAAGATGGAAGACCAAGAGACCCAGTACTTC. Encoded protein: CSKMEDQETQYF.

This clonotype was picked up many times. The V and J genes are TRBV20-1 and TRBJ2-1; D may match TRBD1 or TRBD2 (5 bases each). The CDR3 length is 15 residues. V gave up 5 bases and J gave up 7 bases, with 21 bases separating them. From germline, CDR1 is DFQATT and CDR2 SNEGSKA (reference sequence). The CDR3 region is CSAGLGPYGRNEQFF. CDR3 bases: TGCAGTGCTGGATTGGGACCTTACGGCCGAAATGAGCAGTTCTTC.

The sample holds a few counts of this clonotype. V is TRBV6-1 and J is TRBJ1-3; D not certain. The germline V and J ends were trimmed by 5 bases and 1 base, with 12 bases remaining between them. Germline CDR1 is MNHNS and CDR2 is SASEGT. This CDR3 has 15 residues. The CDR3 loop reads CASSPLTLSGNTIYF. CDR3 DNA sequence: TGTGCCAGCAGTCCTTTGACCTTATCTGGAAACACCATATATTTT.

This clonotype was detected many times. V and J are TRBV12-3 or TRBV12-4 and TRBJ1-1; TRBD1 matches 8 bases. V dropped 6 bases and J dropped 6; count of bases not matched to a gene: 6. The CDR3 covers 13 residues. CDR3 sequence (DNA): TGTGCCAGCAGGGCGACAGGGGAGGCTGAAGCTTTCTTT. Amino acids: CASRATGEAEAFF.

The table lists this clonotype with a few counts. The chain links TRBV15 to TRBJ2-1, with 8 nucleotides matching TRBD2. Germline values: CDR1 LNHNV, CDR2 YYDKDF (reference sequence). The J segment lost 9 bases and the V segment lost 5 bases, leaving 12 bases of the junction unmatched. The CDR3 totals 15 residues. For the CDR3, the DNA is TGTGCCACCAGCGGGGCGGGGGGCCAGCGGAGTGAGCAGTTCTTC. This translates into CATSGAGGQRSEQFF. The variable domain in full, with the rest retrieved from reference TRBV15 and TRBJ2-1, is DAMVIQNPRYQVTQFGKPVTLSCSQTLNHNVMYWYQQKSSQAPKLLFHYYDKDFNNEADTPDNFQSRRPNTSFCFLDIRSPGLGDTAMYLCATSGAGGQRSEQFFGPGTRLTVL.

This clonotype was counted a few times. The chain combines TRBV9 with TRBJ2-1; no clear D gene. V was trimmed by 2 bases and J by 8 bases, leaving 14 bases between them. Germline CDR1 reads SGDLS; CDR2 reads YYNGEE. The CDR3 length is 14 residues. The CDR3 DNA is TGTGCCAGCAGCGTTACTCCTGCGTGGGATGAGCAGTTCTTC. This gives the protein CASSVTPAWDEQFF.

This clonotype was seen a few times. This CDR3 is CASGLGSQETQYF. Here the CDR3 DNA reads TGTGCTAGTGGTTTGGGCAGCCAAGAGACCCAGTACTTC. V is TRBV12-5 and J is TRBJ2-5; no clear D gene. This CDR3 is built from 13 residues. Trimming took off 1 base at V and 1 base at J, with 4 bases between the two ends. CDR1 LGHNT and CDR2 FRNRAP come from the germline V gene. Together with reference TRBV12-5 and TRBJ2-5, the CDR3 gives the full variable domain: DARVTQTPRHKVTEMGQEVTMRCQPILGHNTVFWYRQTMMQGLELLAYFRNRAPLDDSGMPKDRFSAEMPDATLATLKIQPSEPRDSAVYFCASGLGSQETQYFGPGTRLLVL.